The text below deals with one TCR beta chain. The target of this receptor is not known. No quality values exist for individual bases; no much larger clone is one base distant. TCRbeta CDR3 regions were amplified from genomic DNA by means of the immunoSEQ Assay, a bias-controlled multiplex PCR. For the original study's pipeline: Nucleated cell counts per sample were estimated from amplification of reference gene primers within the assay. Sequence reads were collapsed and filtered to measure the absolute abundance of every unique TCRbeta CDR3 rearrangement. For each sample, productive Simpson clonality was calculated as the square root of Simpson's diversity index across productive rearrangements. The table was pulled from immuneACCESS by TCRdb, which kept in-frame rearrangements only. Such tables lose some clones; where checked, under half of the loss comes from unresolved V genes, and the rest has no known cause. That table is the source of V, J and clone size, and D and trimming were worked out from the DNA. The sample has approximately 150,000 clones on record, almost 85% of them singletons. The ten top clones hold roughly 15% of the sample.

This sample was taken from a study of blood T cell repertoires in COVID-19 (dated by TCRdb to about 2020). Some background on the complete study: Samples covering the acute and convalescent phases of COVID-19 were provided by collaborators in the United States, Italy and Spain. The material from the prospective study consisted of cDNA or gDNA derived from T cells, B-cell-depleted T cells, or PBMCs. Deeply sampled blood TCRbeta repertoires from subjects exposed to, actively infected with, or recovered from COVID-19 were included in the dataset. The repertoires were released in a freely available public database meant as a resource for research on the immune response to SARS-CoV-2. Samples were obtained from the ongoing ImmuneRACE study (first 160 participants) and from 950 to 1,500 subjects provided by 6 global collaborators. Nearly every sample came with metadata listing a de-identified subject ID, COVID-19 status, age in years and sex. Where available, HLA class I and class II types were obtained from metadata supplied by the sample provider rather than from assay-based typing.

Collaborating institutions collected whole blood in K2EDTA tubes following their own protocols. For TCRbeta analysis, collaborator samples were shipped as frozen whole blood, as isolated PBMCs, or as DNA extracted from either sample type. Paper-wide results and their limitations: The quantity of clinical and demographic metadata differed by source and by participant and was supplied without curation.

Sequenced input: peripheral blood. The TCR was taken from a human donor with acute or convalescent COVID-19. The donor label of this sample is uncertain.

The sequenced DNA is TGCGCCAGCAGCTTTAAAGCTTCCTATGGCTACACCTTC. Its translation reads: CASSFKASYGYTF. The V and J genes are TRBV5-1 and TRBJ1-2, with no confident D gene call. At the junction V is shortened by 2 bases and J by 4 bases, with 9 bases in between. CDR1 and CDR2 are read off the germline V gene as SGHRS and YFSETQ. From its cysteine to its phenylalanine, the CDR3 spans 13 amino acids. Only the CDR3 region is kept as DNA, spanning 39 bases read in frame from base 1.